The T cell receptor beta chain described here comes from a study of T cells in Graves' hyperthyroidism and ophthalmopathy (dated by TCRdb to between 2018 and 2021). A note on the overall study: Peripheral blood samples were taken at initial diagnosis, before any treatment was given. TCR V-J signatures able to tell the groups apart were searched for in a discovery cohort of 90 to 100 patients, of whom around 43 had Graves' ophthalmopathy and around 58 had stable Graves' hyperthyroidism. Prospective prediction of ophthalmopathy was tested in an independent validation cohort of under 20 hyperthyroidism patients and some 17 patients who later progressed to ophthalmopathy. The approximately 100 discovery patients were randomly divided into training and test sets at a 7:3 ratio. In addition, the study compared T-cell repertoires in thyroid tissue and in blood from several Graves' hyperthyroidism patients. After sampling, hyperthyroidism patients received methimazole starting at 30 mg daily, and ophthalmopathy patients received high-dose intravenous methylprednisolone. The paper reports TCR Vbeta CDR3 sequencing of some 140 peripheral blood samples: 40 or so ophthalmopathy, fewer than 80 hyperthyroidism and 17 progressor patients. What the study reported, not specific to this receptor: Sample size was not statistically predetermined, and investigators were not blinded to group allocation. In cross-validation, a model built on a 13 V-J signature told ophthalmopathy apart from stable hyperthyroidism with 85% to 90% sensitivity and roughly 81% specificity, and in testing the same model reached 80%/75%. During validation, the model predicted progression to ophthalmopathy a median of about 6.5 months ahead of onset, with 60% to 71% sensitivity and 72% to 85% specificity. Most expanded thyroid clonotypes (frequency above 0.001) were also found in blood, which suggests that blood repertoires may mirror thyroid immune responses.

The cysteine opens and the phenylalanine closes a CDR3 of 15 amino acids. The entry retains the CDR3 DNA only, 45 bases that are in frame from base 1. CDR1 is given as SGDLS and CDR2 as YYNGEE, both from the germline V gene. At the junction V is shortened by 4 bases and J by 4 bases; bases outside the gene matches: 7. A patient counted as having stable Graves' hyperthyroidism if no progression to ophthalmopathy occurred over 18 months of follow-up. Hyperthyroidism patients were aged 18 to 65 years and newly diagnosed, with disease duration of less than 2 months. Any patient with an uncontrolled infection, another autoimmune disease, pregnancy or lactation was excluded. Diagnoses relied on clinical symptoms, serum thyroxine and TRAb, thyroid ultrasound and orbital computed tomography. Ficoll-Paque density gradient centrifugation was used to isolate PBMCs from approximately 10 ml of fresh peripheral blood. Total RNA was extracted using Trizol reagent, and RNA quality was assessed on an Agilent 2100 Bioanalyzer.

Amplification of TCR beta CDR3 regions was carried out from RNA transcripts. The first round of RT-PCR for the TCR CDR3 was performed with the HTBI primer set and the Qiagen OneStep RT-PCR kit. Libraries were constructed in a second round of multiplex PCR, after which size selection and purification were carried out. Paired-end sequencing of the libraries was performed with 100 bp reads on an Illumina HiSeq2000. For the original study's pipeline: SOAPnuke was used to process the raw data, removing reads that contained adapters or uncalled bases, had a mean Phred below 15, or lacked an exact match to the constant primer or identifier. High-quality paired reads were merged using COPE v1.2.5, and each unique nucleotide sequence was defined as a clonotype. MiTCR v1.1 was used to align the clonotypes against IMGT TRBV, TRBD and TRBJ reference segments. The analysis included only V-J combinations with a frequency above 0.0001, which together covered about 99% of the repertoires. The TCS score was defined as the ratio of F50 (clonal expansion) to E x V (chaos), calculated using BLOSUM62-based TCRdist between CDR3 peptides within each V-J. Welch's t-statistics and random forest reduced roughly 540 V-J features to roughly 13, which were used in a naive Bayes classifier (R e1071). Using fastp at Q25 and MiXCR, TCRdb reprocessed the public reads and kept productive beta chains. Each CDR3 protein appears once, grouped with its most common genes and DNA. The V and J calls and clone size come from TCRdb's table, not from the authors' own analysis. Here the sample has about 180,000 distinct CDR3 sequences; approximately 15% occur a single time. Jointly, the top ten make up roughly 29% of the sample.

This clonotype showed up many times. There is no known antigen for this receptor. Per-nucleotide qualities are absent, and no much larger clonotype sits a single base away. This clonotype was sampled from a woman between 50 and 59 years old with Graves' hyperthyroidism. Rearrangement joined TRBV9 to TRBJ2-3, with 9 junctional bases fitting TRBD1. Material for sequencing was blood. The DNA sequence is TGTGCCAGCAGCAAAGGGGACAGGGCTTCAGATACGCAGTATTTT. Its coded protein is CASSKGDRASDTQYF.